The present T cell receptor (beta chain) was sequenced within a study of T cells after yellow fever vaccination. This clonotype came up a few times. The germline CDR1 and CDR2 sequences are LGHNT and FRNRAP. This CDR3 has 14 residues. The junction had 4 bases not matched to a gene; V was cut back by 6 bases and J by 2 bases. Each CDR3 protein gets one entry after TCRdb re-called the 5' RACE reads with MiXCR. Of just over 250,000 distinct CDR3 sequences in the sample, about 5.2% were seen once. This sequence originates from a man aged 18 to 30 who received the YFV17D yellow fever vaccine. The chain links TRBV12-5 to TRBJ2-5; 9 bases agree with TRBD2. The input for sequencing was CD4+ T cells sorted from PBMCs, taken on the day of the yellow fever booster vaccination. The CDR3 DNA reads TGTGCTAGTGGCCGAAGCGGGGGGCAAGAGACCCAGTACTTC. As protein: CASGRSGGQETQYF.